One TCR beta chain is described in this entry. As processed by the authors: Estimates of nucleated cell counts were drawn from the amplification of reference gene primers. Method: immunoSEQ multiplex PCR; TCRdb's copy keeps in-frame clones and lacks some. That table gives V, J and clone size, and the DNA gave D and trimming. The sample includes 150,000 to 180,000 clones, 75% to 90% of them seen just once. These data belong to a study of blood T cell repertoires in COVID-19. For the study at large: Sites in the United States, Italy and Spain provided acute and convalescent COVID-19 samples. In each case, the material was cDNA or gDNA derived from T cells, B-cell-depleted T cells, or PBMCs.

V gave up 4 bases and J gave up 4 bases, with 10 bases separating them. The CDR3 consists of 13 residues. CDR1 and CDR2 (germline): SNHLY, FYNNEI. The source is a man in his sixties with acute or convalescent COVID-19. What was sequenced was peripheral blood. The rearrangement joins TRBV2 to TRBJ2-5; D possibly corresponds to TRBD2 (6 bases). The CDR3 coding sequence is TGTGCCAGCAGTGTAGGAGGGAGAGAGACCCAGTACTTC. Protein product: CASSVGGRETQYF. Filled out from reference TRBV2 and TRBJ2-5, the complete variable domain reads EPEVTQTPSHQVTQMGQEVILRCVPISNHLYFYWYRQILGQKVEFLVSFYNNEISEKSEIFDDQFSVERPDGSNFTLKIRSTKLEDSAMYFCASSVGGRETQYFGPGTRLLVL.